A selection of T cell receptor beta chains follows, all from one sample in a study of T cell responses to AZD1222 COVID-19 vaccine. TCRdb keeps only in-frame clones here, not all; method: immunoSEQ multiplex PCR. The table has around 96,000 clones, about nine tenths seen once. The specimen comprised peripheral blood, sampled 28 days after the second AZD1222 dose. These receptors came from an adult who received the AZD1222 COVID-19 vaccine. Each CDR3 is given with its conserved first and last residue. The order of the fields is CDR3 DNA, CDR3 protein, D gene, clone size, J gene, V gene. A D gene is named only where the DNA matches it firmly. Clone size is shown for a subset of rows, as once, few, many or a class of expanded clone.

DNA: TGTGCCAGCAATCTCGGACTAGCGGGGTACAATGAGCAGTTCTTC
CDR3: CASNLGLAGYNEQFF
D: TRBD2
size: few
J: TRBJ2-1
V: TRBV6-5

DNA: TGTGCCTGGAGCCTGGGGGGTGCTTCACCCCTCCACTTT
CDR3: CAWSLGGASPLHF
D: NA
size: NA
J: TRBJ1-6
V: TRBV30

DNA: TGTGCCAGCAGCTTAGGGCACAGGGTGAACGAGCAGTACTTC
CDR3: CASSLGHRVNEQYF
D: NA
size: once
J: TRBJ2-7
V: TRBV7-9

DNA: TGTGCCATCAGTGAGTCCCATCCTCAACAGGGCTCTGAAGCTTTCTTT
CDR3: CAISESHPQQGSEAFF
D: NA
size: NA
J: TRBJ1-1
V: TRBV10-3

DNA: TGTGCCAGCAGACCCGGGTGGGGGGAGACCCAGTACTTC
CDR3: CASRPGWGETQYF
D: NA
size: NA
J: TRBJ2-5
V: TRBV28

DNA: TGTGCCAGCAGTCCCCAGGGAAGGGGGATCGGCTATGGCTACACCTTC
CDR3: CASSPQGRGIGYGYTF
D: NA
size: few
J: TRBJ1-2
V: TRBV6-4

DNA: TGTGCCAGCAGCGCCCGGGTCCTCGGCCTCGAGCAGTACTTC
CDR3: CASSARVLGLEQYF
D: NA
size: NA
J: TRBJ2-7
V: TRBV5-5

DNA: TGTGCCAGCAGTTTATATAGGGAAAACTATGGCTACACCTTC
CDR3: CASSLYRENYGYTF
D: NA
size: NA
J: TRBJ1-2
V: TRBV28

DNA: TGTGCCAGCAGCGTAGGGAGGGTTGATACGCAGTATTTT
CDR3: CASSVGRVDTQYF
D: NA
size: NA
J: TRBJ2-3
V: TRBV9

DNA: TGTGCCAGCAGCTTAGGTACACGAGGCTACACCTTC
CDR3: CASSLGTRGYTF
D: NA
size: once
J: TRBJ1-2
V: TRBV7-9

DNA: TGTGCCAGCAGCTTAGGTCCCTCCAGGACAGGGGACACTGAAGCTTTCTTT
CDR3: CASSLGPSRTGDTEAFF
D: TRBD1
size: NA
J: TRBJ1-1
V: TRBV7-3

DNA: TGTGCCAGCAGCGAGAATAGGGGTTATGGCTACACCTTC
CDR3: CASSENRGYGYTF
D: NA
size: NA
J: TRBJ1-2
V: TRBV11-2

DNA: TGTGCCAGCAGTTACTCGAGGGGGGATCAGCCCCAGCATTTT
CDR3: CASSYSRGDQPQHF
D: NA
size: NA
J: TRBJ1-5
V: TRBV6-5